Listed here are 18 T cell receptor beta chains from one sample, sequenced in a study of molecular identifiers for immune sequencing clone quantification. TCRdb analysed the PCR reads with MiXCR anew, one entry per CDR3 protein. The table lists 460,000 or so distinct CDR3 sequences, over 20% of them singletons. Sequencing was carried out using naive CD8+ T cells from blood, with Jurkat cell RNA spiked in. This sample's subset: FACS-sorted CD8+CD4-CCR7+CD45RA+ naive T cells. The source of these receptors is a human donor in good health. Some libraries in this study had Jurkat cell RNA spiked in.

For this clonotype: It may be a read error: a sequence one base away is much more abundant. The genes are TRBV27 and TRBJ2-7; D uncertain. Germline loops: CDR1 MNHEY, CDR2 SMNVEV (reference sequence). The CDR3 extends over 13 amino acids. The V gene lost 5 bases and the J gene lost 3 bases, with 11 bases spanning the gap. CDR3: CASSPRLLYEQYF. The CDR3 DNA reads TGTGCCAGCAGTCCCAGGCTACTCTACGAGCAGTACTTC.

This clonotype was counted ten times or more. The chain has TRBV4-1 and TRBJ2-5, with 12 positions matching TRBD2. The V gene's germline CDR1 is MGHRA and CDR2 YSYEKL. This CDR3 is built from 16 residues. J gave up 3 bases and V 0 bases, and 2 bases lay outside the gene matches. The CDR3 DNA follows: TGCGCCAGCAGCCAAGAGACTAGCGGGGGCAAAGAGACCCAGTACTTC. This sequence encodes CASSQETSGGKETQYF.

This clonotype was observed a few times. Its ends do not fully match the called genes, so a read error is possible. The genes are TRBV5-3 and TRBJ2-7; 12 bases agree with TRBD2. TRBV5-3 is filed as an ORF, its function uncertain. This CDR3 is built from 15 residues. The DNA of the CDR3 is TGTGCCAGCAGCTCACTAGCGGGGGGCGTCAACGAGCAGTACTTC. Translation: CASSSLAGGVNEQYF.

Details on this clonotype: This may come from a read error, since a much larger clone is one base off. V usage is TRBV5-6 and J usage is TRBJ1-1; D might be TRBD1 (5 bases). CDR1 is SGHDT and CDR2 is YYEEEE in the germline V gene. The CDR3 consists of 15 residues. CDR3 bases: TGTGCCAGCAGCTGGGGGGGACTTACGAACACTGAAGCTTCCTTT. It specifies CASSWGGLTNTEASF.

The chain recombines TRBV9 with TRBJ1-1; no clear D. Trimming stripped 3 bases from V and 0 bases from J, with 15 bases between. This CDR3 region has 16 residues. Germline V gives CDR1 SGDLS, CDR2 YYNGEE. CDR3 sequence reads: CASSASLGWMNTEAFF. The CDR3 bases are TGTGCCAGCAGCGCCTCCCTGGGGTGGATGAACACTGAAGCTTTCTTT.

This clonotype appeared many times. The CDR3 nucleotides read TGCAGTGTGAGACGGCACTCTGGGGCCAACGTCCTGACTTTC. It encodes CSVRRHSGANVLTF. V usage is TRBV20-1 and J usage is TRBJ2-6; D uncertain. Trimming removed 7 bases at V and 0 bases at J, with 10 bases between. CDR3 length: 14 residues. Germline CDR1 DFQATT, CDR2 SNEGSKA (reference sequence).

This clonotype was detected ten times or more. The J gene is TRBJ2-3, the V gene TRBV7-6, with a weak D call TRBD2 (5 bases). V gave up 1 base and J gave up 6 bases, with 17 bases separating them. CDR1 and CDR2 from the germline V gene are SGHVS and FNYEAQ. CDR3 size: 16 residues. CDR3 sequence: CASSLDRAARGDTQYF. The DNA of the CDR3 is TGTGCCAGCAGCTTAGATCGGGCCGCCCGGGGTGATACGCAGTATTTT.

This clonotype was seen more than once but under ten times. The rearrangement links TRBV9 to TRBJ2-2; no clear D. CDR1 and CDR2 (germline): SGDLS, YYNGEE. The CDR3 consists of 16 residues. Trimming cost V 0 bases and J 0 bases, with 9 bases left between them. CDR3 nucleotides: TGTGCCAGCAGCGTAGTTGACACTACGAACACCGGGGAGCTGTTTTTT. Translation gives CASSVVDTTNTGELFF.

The genes are TRBV27 and TRBJ2-3; D not certain. Germline-derived CDR1 and CDR2 are MNHEY and SMNVEV (reference sequence). The length of the CDR3 is 14 residues. Trimming left V 6 bases short and J 0 bases short, with 10 bases between. CDR3 sequence (DNA): TGTGCCAGCAGCCCGGTTGAGAGCACAGATACGCAGTATTTT. It encodes CASSPVESTDTQYF.

This clonotype was detected only once. CDR3 loop: CASSLALTTSGLYNEQFF. In nucleotides, the CDR3 is TGTGCCAGCAGTTTAGCCCTTACGACTAGCGGGTTATACAATGAGCAGTTCTTC. The rearrangement joins TRBV12-3 or TRBV12-4 to TRBJ2-1; 10 nucleotides align to TRBD2. J gave up 4 bases and V 0 bases, and 9 bases lay outside the gene matches. This CDR3 contains 18 residues.

This clonotype was counted once. A much more abundant neighbour one base away suggests this may be a read error. The chain employs TRBV4-3 and TRBJ2-7; 7 bases align to TRBD2. Germline loops: CDR1 LGHNA, CDR2 YSLEER. This CDR3 is 15 amino acids long. This CDR3 is CAGSQDYGTTYEQYF. The CDR3 DNA is TGCGCCGGCAGCCAAGATTACGGGACTACCTACGAGCAGTACTTC.

This clonotype was counted ten times or more. This rearrangement joins TRBV12-3 or TRBV12-4 to TRBJ2-7, with D perhaps matching TRBD1 (6 bases). The V end lost 5 bases, the J end lost 3 bases, and 17 bases lay between the germline ends. The CDR3 has 15 residues. CDR3 residues: CASSTYRDTFYEQYF. The CDR3 DNA is TGTGCCAGCAGTACCTACCGGGACACCTTCTACGAGCAGTACTTC.

This clonotype came up a few times. V gene TRBV27 combines with J gene TRBJ2-3; TRBD2 agrees at 8 bases. Germline values: CDR1 MNHEY, CDR2 SMNVEV (reference sequence). The junction had 6 bases not matched to a gene; V was cut back by 0 bases and J by 4 bases. The CDR3 runs to 16 residues. The CDR3 loop is CASSLSAGGSSDTQYF. CDR3 in DNA: TGTGCCAGCAGTTTATCGGCGGGAGGAAGTTCAGATACGCAGTATTTT.

In its sample, this clonotype was seen many times. This chain joins TRBV29-1 and TRBJ2-3; 8 nucleotides line up with TRBD2. The germline CDR1 and CDR2 sequences are SQVTM and ANQGSEA. V lost 4 bases and J lost 2; bases outside the gene matches: 8. This CDR3 comprises 15 residues. The CDR3 DNA follows: TGCAGCGTTGGCGGACTAGCAGCACCCACAGATACGCAGTATTTT. Amino acid sequence: CSVGGLAAPTDTQYF.

The rearrangement links TRBV7-2 to TRBJ2-1, with TRBD2 matching 7 bases. CDR3 length: 14 residues. Losses at the gene ends were 4 bases for V and 8 bases for J; bases not matched to a gene: 8. CDR1 is SGHTA and CDR2 is FQGNSA in the germline V gene. CDR3 amino acids: CASSSKLAWHEQFF. In DNA form, the CDR3 reads TGTGCCAGCAGCTCCAAACTAGCGTGGCATGAGCAGTTCTTC. The entire variable domain, with the rest obtained from reference TRBV7-2 and TRBJ2-1, is as follows: GAGVSQSPSNKVTEKGKDVELRCDPISGHTALYWYRQSLGQGLEFLIYFQGNSAPDKSGLPSDRFSAERTGGSVSTLTIQRTQQEDSAVYLCASSSKLAWHEQFFGPGTRLTVL.

This clonotype was counted only a few times. The chain recombines TRBV11-2 with TRBJ2-7; 10 nucleotides match TRBD2. The CDR3 is 14 amino acids. The V gene's germline CDR1 is SGHAT and CDR2 FQNNGV. V gave up 3 bases and J gave up 7 bases; unmatched junction bases: 6. The chain's CDR3 is CASSFLAGAGEQYF. The CDR3, as DNA: TGTGCCAGCAGCTTCCTAGCGGGAGCAGGGGAGCAGTACTTC.

Ten or more counts support this clonotype. V gene TRBV5-8 combines with J gene TRBJ1-1; a weak D match, TRBD1 (6 bases). This CDR3 is 14 amino acids long. The V and J ends lost 0 bases and 4 bases respectively, with 10 bases between them. Germline V gene data show CDR1 as SGHTS and CDR2 as YDEGEE. This CDR3 is CASSLGPGVTEAFF. CDR3 DNA: TGTGCCAGCAGCTTGGGCCCAGGGGTCACTGAAGCTTTCTTT.

This clonotype was seen many times. The chain carries TRBV7-6 and TRBJ1-1; D remains unclear. V was cut by 1 base and J by 6 bases, with 9 bases left in between. This CDR3 has 13 amino acids. Germline loops: CDR1 SGHVS, CDR2 FNYEAQ. CDR3 protein: CASSLGSVPEAFF. CDR3 sequence (DNA): TGTGCCAGCAGCTTAGGGTCGGTCCCTGAAGCTTTCTTT.